The 7 T cell receptor beta chains in this list originate from one sample, sequenced in a study of shared T cell receptors in the human thymus. Data came from immunoSEQ multiplex PCR; TCRdb stores just in-frame clones and leaves some out. The sample lists some 660,000 clones; around 87% were seen once. This sample was also put to use in a study of human thymus T cells.

The sequencing input was thymocytes. The source of these receptors is a boy under three years old with a congenital heart defect.

The gene calls are TRBV6-5 and TRBJ1-3, with D possibly matching TRBD1 (6 bases). The V and J ends lost 5 bases and 4 bases respectively, with 12 bases between them. This CDR3 has 14 amino acids. CDR1 MNHEY and CDR2 SVGAGI come from the germline V gene. This CDR3 reads CASSAGVLGNTIYF. In nucleotides, the CDR3 is TGTGCCAGCAGTGCAGGGGTGCTGGGAAACACCATATATTTT.

As to this clone: The junction and the germline gene differ at one end; a read error may be behind it. The chain has TRBV7-3 and TRBJ2-3; D unclear. This CDR3 region has 17 residues. CDR1 and CDR2 from the germline V gene are SGHTA and FQGTGA. The CDR3 region is CASSLRSRFAAPPTLEF. The CDR3 bases are TGTGCCAGCAGCCTACGAAGTAGGTTTGCGGCCCCACCGACGCTCGAATTT.

As regards this clone: The same CDR3 can be traced to other DNA sequences in this sample. The rearrangement uses TRBV9 and TRBJ2-1; 9 bases match TRBD2. The V segment lost 2 bases and the J segment 1 base; nucleotides outside the gene matches: 1. The length of the CDR3 is 15 residues. CDR1 is SGDLS, CDR2 YYNGEE, per germline. The CDR3 is CASSVSGGSYNEQFF. The CDR3 DNA is TGTGCCAGCAGCGTTAGCGGGGGTTCCTACAATGAGCAGTTCTTC.

This chain uses TRBV2 with TRBJ2-1; 7 bases are a match to TRBD2. Germline V gives CDR1 SNHLY, CDR2 FYNNEI. V shed 3 bases, J shed 1 base, and the junction held 3 bases outside the gene matches. This CDR3 has 15 residues. The DNA of the CDR3 is TGTGCCAGCAGTGAGTGGGAGGGTTCCTACAATGAGCAGTTCTTC. This codes for CASSEWEGSYNEQFF. Drawing the rest from reference TRBV2 and TRBJ2-1, the complete variable domain is EPEVTQTPSHQVTQMGQEVILRCVPISNHLYFYWYRQILGQKVEFLVSFYNNEISEKSEIFDDQFSVERPDGSNFTLKIRSTKLEDSAMYFCASSEWEGSYNEQFFGPGTRLTVL.

CDR3 nucleotide sequence: TGTGCCAGCAGCGTAGAGGACAGCTCCTACGAGCAGTACTTC. Protein: CASSVEDSSYEQYF. The chain couples TRBV9 to TRBJ2-7; maybe TRBD1 (6 bases). The V and J ends lost 0 bases and 0 bases respectively, with 7 bases between them. The CDR3 is 14 residues long. From germline, CDR1 is SGDLS and CDR2 YYNGEE.

In this sample, this clone turned up once. This sequence joins TRBV19 and TRBJ2-3; possibly TRBD2 for D (6 bases). The CDR3 has 18 residues. Trimming pared 1 base from V and 4 bases from J, leaving 21 bases between. CDR1 LNHDA and CDR2 SQIVND come from the germline V gene (reference sequence). CDR3 in DNA: TGTGCCAGTAGTATAGCTGAGTGGGGGAGGACCGACCCAGATACGCAGTATTTT. It codes for CASSIAEWGRTDPDTQYF.

This chain links TRBV19 with TRBJ2-1; 7 bases are a match to TRBD1. This CDR3 comprises 15 residues. The V gene end was trimmed by 3 bases and the J gene end by 5 bases; junction bases not matched to a gene: 7. CDR1 and CDR2 from the germline V gene are LNHDA and SQIVND (reference sequence). DNA of the CDR3: TGTGCCAGTAGTATCCTGCAGGGGGTGAACAATGAGCAGTTCTTC. Amino acids: CASSILQGVNNEQFF.